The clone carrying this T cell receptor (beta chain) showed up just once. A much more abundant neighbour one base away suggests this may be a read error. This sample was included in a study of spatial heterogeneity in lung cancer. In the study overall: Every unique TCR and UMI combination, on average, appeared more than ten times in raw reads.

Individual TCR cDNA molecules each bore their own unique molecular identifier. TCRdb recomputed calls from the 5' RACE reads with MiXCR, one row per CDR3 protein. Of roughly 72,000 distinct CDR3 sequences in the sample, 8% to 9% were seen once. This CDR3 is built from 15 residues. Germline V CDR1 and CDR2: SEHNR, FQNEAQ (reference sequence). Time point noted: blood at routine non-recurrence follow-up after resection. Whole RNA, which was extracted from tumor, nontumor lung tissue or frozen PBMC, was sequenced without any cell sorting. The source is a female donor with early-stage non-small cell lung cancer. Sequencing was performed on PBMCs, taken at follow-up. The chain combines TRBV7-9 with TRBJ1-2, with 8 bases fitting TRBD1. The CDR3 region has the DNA TGTGTCAGCAGCTTACAGGGGGAGCCCTCTTATGGCTACACCTTC. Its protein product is CVSSLQGEPSYGYTF.